The 23 T cell receptor beta chains below come from one sample, sequenced in a study of shared clonotypes between healthy human individuals. Clones were read by immunoSEQ multiplex PCR, and TCRdb kept only the in-frame ones, dropping some. The repertoire holds some 2,000,000 clones, with about 95% as singletons. CD45RO-negative, CCR7-positively selected cells formed the naive CD8 fraction, excluding terminally differentiated effector memory CD45RA+ cells. Sequenced sample: naive CD8+ T cells sorted from blood. These receptor sequences come from a man younger than 35 in good health.

The gene calls are TRBV29-1 and TRBJ2-5; 12 positions match TRBD2. Trimming removed 6 bases from V and 6 bases from J; junction bases left unmatched: 8. CDR3 length equals 14 residues. The V gene's germline CDR1 is SQVTM and CDR2 ANQGSEA. CDR3 in DNA: TGCAGCGTGGTGACTAGCGGGAGTCTGCAGACCCAGTACTTC. As protein: CSVVTSGSLQTQYF.

This chain links TRBV7-6 with TRBJ2-3; TRBD1 aligns across 8 bases. Germline lookup yields CDR1 SGHVS and CDR2 FNYEAQ. The ends lost 2 bases at V and 2 bases at J; junction bases unmatched: 3. The CDR3 has 15 amino acids. DNA for the CDR3: TGTGCCAGCAGCTTACGACAGGGGCCCACAGATACGCAGTATTTT. It yields the protein CASSLRQGPTDTQYF.

The chain employs TRBV29-1 and TRBJ2-1, with TRBD1 matching over 7 bases. The CDR3 consists of 16 residues. CDR1 is SQVTM, CDR2 ANQGSEA, per germline. Germline trimming cut 0 bases from V and 1 base from J; bases unmatched to any gene: 6. Here the CDR3 reads CSVEDHGTASYNEQFF. The CDR3 region has the DNA TGCAGCGTTGAAGATCATGGGACAGCGTCCTACAATGAGCAGTTCTTC.

CDR3 sequence (DNA): TGTGCCAGCAGCTTGTCCGGGACGGGCAATCAGCCCCAGCATTTT. Its translation: CASSLSGTGNQPQHF. V is TRBV5-4 and J is TRBJ1-5; TRBD1 is a possible D gene (5 bases). V was clipped by 1 base and J by 2 bases, with 10 bases between them. The CDR3 extends over 15 amino acids. The V gene's germline CDR1 is SGHNT and CDR2 YYREEE (reference sequence).

V gene TRBV4-3 combines with J gene TRBJ2-1, with 8 bases that match TRBD2. Germline V lookup: CDR1 LGHNA, CDR2 YSLEER. Trimming at V came to 1 base and at J to 8 bases, leaving 7 bases not matched to a gene. The CDR3 consists of 15 residues. CDR3 loop: CASSQGGWREDEQFF. CDR3 coding DNA: TGCGCCAGCAGCCAAGGCGGGTGGCGGGAGGATGAGCAGTTCTTC.

The chain combines TRBV4-3 with TRBJ2-1, with D perhaps given as TRBD1 or TRBD2 (6 bases each). The CDR3 is 17 residues long. Trimming left V 0 bases short and J 3 bases short, with 15 bases between. CDR1 and CDR2 from the germline V gene are LGHNA and YSLEER. CDR3: CASSQENGRGGYNEQFF. The DNA for the CDR3 is TGCGCCAGCAGCCAAGAGAACGGGAGAGGGGGCTACAATGAGCAGTTCTTC.

Regarding this clone: Its ends do not fully match the called genes, so a read error is possible. The chain couples TRBV9 to TRBJ2-3; 7 nucleotides align to TRBD2. CDR3 length: 16 amino acids. CDR1 is SGDLS, CDR2 YYNGEE, per germline. The CDR3 reads CARSVGRGGETDTQYF. CDR3 nucleotide sequence: TGTGCCCGCAGCGTAGGGAGGGGCGGGGAGACAGATACGCAGTATTTT.

The genes are TRBV28 and TRBJ2-3, with D perhaps TRBD2 (7 bases). V lost 8 bases and J lost 2, with 23 bases in between. This CDR3 has 17 residues. In germline, CDR1 is MDHEN, CDR2 SYDVKM. The DNA of the CDR3 is TGTGCCAGCCTGGGAACTCTGACGGGGGGCATCACAGATACGCAGTATTTT. Amino acid sequence: CASLGTLTGGITDTQYF. The full variable domain, completed using reference TRBV28 and TRBJ2-3, is DVKVTQSSRYLVKRTGEKVFLECVQDMDHENMFWYRQDPGLGLRLIYFSYDVKMKEKGDIPEGYSVSREKKERFSLILESASTNQTSMYLCASLGTLTGGITDTQYFGPGTRLTVL.

The CDR3 loop reads CASSLAANYGYTF. Written as DNA, the CDR3 is TGCGCCAGCAGCCTTGCCGCTAACTATGGCTACACCTTC. The rearrangement uses TRBV5-1 and TRBJ1-2, with D unclear. Germline V gives CDR1 SGHRS, CDR2 YFSETQ. V gave up 4 bases and J gave up 0 bases, with 7 bases separating them. The CDR3 length is 13 residues.

The chain uses TRBV27 and TRBJ2-3; TRBD2 might be the D (6 bases). This CDR3 region has 15 residues. The V gene's germline CDR1 is MNHEY and CDR2 SMNVEV (reference sequence). V was pared by 5 bases and J by 2 bases, with 14 bases between. For the CDR3, the DNA is TGTGCCAGCAGTCCGACTAGGACGCCCACAGATACGCAGTATTTT. Translated: CASSPTRTPTDTQYF.

J is TRBJ2-7 and V is TRBV4-1; 8 bases are a match to TRBD1. J was trimmed by 4 bases and V by 1 base; bases with no gene match: 6. CDR3 length: 15 amino acids. The germline V gene has CDR1 MGHRA and CDR2 YSYEKL. CDR3 protein: CASSQVSGGLYEQYF. In DNA form, the CDR3 reads TGCGCCAGCAGCCAAGTATCAGGGGGCTTGTACGAGCAGTACTTC.

The chain links TRBV7-9 to TRBJ1-1, with 7 positions matching TRBD1. This CDR3 has 15 amino acids. J lost 4 bases, V lost 1 base, and 6 bases had no gene match. From germline, CDR1 is SEHNR and CDR2 FQNEAQ (reference sequence). CDR3: CASSLGQGRFTEAFF. CDR3 bases: TGTGCCAGCAGCTTAGGACAGGGAAGGTTCACTGAAGCTTTCTTT.

This chain uses TRBV9 with TRBJ2-3; 11 nucleotides agree with TRBD2. The V gene's germline CDR1 is SGDLS and CDR2 YYNGEE. The J segment lost 4 bases and the V segment lost 3 bases, leaving 4 bases of the junction unmatched. CDR3 length: 15 amino acids. The CDR3 loop is CASSAGTSGSDTQYF. The CDR3 nucleotides read TGTGCCAGCAGCGCCGGGACTAGCGGTTCAGATACGCAGTATTTT. The whole variable domain, filled in from reference TRBV9 and TRBJ2-3, reads DSGVTQTPKHLITATGQRVTLRCSPRSGDLSVYWYQQSLDQGLQFLIQYYNGEERAKGNILERFSAQQFPDLHSELNLSSLELGDSALYFCASSAGTSGSDTQYFGPGTRLTVL.

The chain carries TRBV30 and TRBJ1-1, with TRBD1 as a possible D gene (6 bases). Trimming shortened V by 3 bases and J by 4 bases, and 15 bases separated the two germline ends. CDR3 length equals 14 residues. Germline-derived CDR1 and CDR2 are GTSNPN and SVGIG (reference sequence). This chain's CDR3 is CAWSPGEGGTEAFF. The DNA of the CDR3 is TGTGCCTGGAGCCCAGGGGAGGGGGGCACTGAAGCTTTCTTT.

This chain connects TRBV4-3 to TRBJ2-1, with TRBD2 as a possible D gene (5 bases). The germline V and J ends were trimmed by 0 bases and 5 bases, with 14 bases remaining between them. Germline V gene sequence: CDR1 LGHNA, CDR2 YSLEER. CDR3 length: 16 amino acids. The CDR3 spells CASSQERLGEHNEQFF. CDR3 in DNA: TGCGCCAGCAGCCAAGAACGTCTCGGGGAGCACAATGAGCAGTTCTTC.

As for this clone: This CDR3 is also generated by other DNA sequences in the sample. The gene calls are TRBV5-1 and TRBJ2-7; D gene uncertain. V was cut by 2 bases and J by 3 bases, with 9 bases left in between. This CDR3 has 13 amino acids. CDR1 is SGHRS, CDR2 YFSETQ, per germline. CDR3 sequence: CASSFGNSYEQYF. In nucleotides, the CDR3 is TGCGCCAGCAGCTTCGGCAATAGCTACGAGCAGTACTTC.

This clone has a single count. The chain combines TRBV27 with TRBJ2-7, with D possibly being TRBD2 (6 bases). The CDR3 covers 17 residues. The V gene's germline CDR1 is MNHEY and CDR2 SMNVEV (reference sequence). Between the trimmed V and J ends, which lost 7 bases and 2 bases, there was a span of 24 bases. CDR3 protein: CASTSFGGGVGTYEQYF. CDR3 DNA: TGTGCCAGCACCTCTTTCGGTGGAGGGGTAGGTACCTACGAGCAGTACTTC.

The genes are TRBV7-9 and TRBJ1-6; D call uncertain. Germline V gene lookup returns CDR1 SEHNR and CDR2 FQNEAQ (reference sequence). CDR3 length equals 17 residues. Trimming removed 2 bases at V and 0 bases at J, with 11 bases between. CDR3 DNA sequence: TGTGCCAGCAGCTTACTTGGGATCGACTCCTATAATTCACCCCTCCACTTT. It translates to CASSLLGIDSYNSPLHF.

This chain uses TRBV27 with TRBJ1-1; perhaps TRBD1 as D (6 bases). CDR3 length equals 15 residues. Germline values: CDR1 MNHEY, CDR2 SMNVEV (reference sequence). The V end lost 4 bases, the J end lost 0 bases, and 12 bases lay between the germline ends. The CDR3 nucleotides are TGTGCCAGCAGTTCCCCGGGGACACTGAACACTGAAGCTTTCTTT. Translation gives CASSSPGTLNTEAFF.

Regarding this clone: Distinct nucleotide sequences in the sample also encode this CDR3. This rearrangement joins TRBV30 to TRBJ2-2, with D hard to call. Germline-derived CDR1 and CDR2 are GTSNPN and SVGIG (reference sequence). The CDR3 consists of 12 residues. V was trimmed by 2 bases and J by 5 bases, leaving 6 bases between them. In nucleotides, the CDR3 is TGTGCCTGGAGTTTAGGTACCGGGGAGCTGTTTTTT. It is translated as CAWSLGTGELFF. The whole variable domain, remainder taken from reference TRBV30 and TRBJ2-2, is SQTIHQWPATLVQPVGSPLSLECTVEGTSNPNLYWYRQAAGRGLQLLFYSVGIGQISSEVPQNLSASRPQDRQFILSSKKLLLSDSGFYLCAWSLGTGELFFGEGSRLTVL.

The chain joins TRBV5-4 to TRBJ2-5; D may be TRBD2 (7 bases). Trimming pared 2 bases from V and 5 bases from J, leaving 13 bases between. Per germline, CDR1 SGHNT and CDR2 YYREEE (reference sequence). The CDR3 sequence is 14 residues long. This chain's CDR3 is CASSFRGGLETQYF. As DNA, the CDR3 is TGTGCCAGCAGCTTTAGGGGGGGCCTGGAGACCCAGTACTTC.

The rearrangement uses TRBV30 and TRBJ2-2; D is perhaps TRBD2 (6 bases). Trimming cost V 4 bases and J 8 bases, with 11 bases left between them. CDR3 length: 12 residues. Looked up from germline, CDR1 is GTSNPN and CDR2 is SVGIG (reference sequence). The CDR3 nucleotides read TGTGCCTGGAATTCTGGAGGGGGGGAGCTGTTTTTT. This encodes CAWNSGGGELFF.

V and J are TRBV30 and TRBJ1-1, with D hard to call. V was trimmed by 2 bases and J by 7 bases, leaving 8 bases between them. Germline V gene sequence: CDR1 GTSNPN, CDR2 SVGIG (reference sequence). This CDR3 has 11 residues. CDR3 region: CAWSLGVEAFF. The DNA of the CDR3 is TGTGCCTGGAGTTTGGGAGTTGAAGCTTTCTTT.